What follows is one T cell receptor beta chain and its context. The sample belongs to a study of CD8 T cells in Susac syndrome. The CDR3 loop spans 15 amino acids. Germline V lookup: CDR1 DFQATT, CDR2 SNEGSKA (reference sequence). The ends were cut back, 0 bases at V and 4 bases at J, with 15 bases in the middle. Random hexamers primed reverse transcription of about 0.45 to 1 ug RNA. Amplification of TCR beta CDR3 by immunoSEQ multiplex PCR spanned 54 Vbeta and 13 Jbeta. TCRdb reprocessed the immunoSEQ multiplex PCR reads with MiXCR, giving one entry per CDR3 protein. Here the sample spans some 130,000 distinct CDR3 sequences, over 80% being singletons. CD8+ and CD4+ blood T cells underwent TCR beta sequencing. Multiple sclerosis controls were treatment-naive patients with stable or active relapsing-remitting disease. TEMRA cells were enriched by FACS, while CD8+ and CD4+ T cells were obtained through a negative isolation that was performed magnetically.

The chain links TRBV20-1 to TRBJ1-2; perhaps TRBD1 as D (5 bases). Sequenced material: CD8+ T cells from PBMCs. The TCR was taken from a human donor with multiple sclerosis. For the CDR3, the DNA is TGCAGTGCTAGAGATGACAGCGGGAGCTTCTATGGCTACACCTTC. This sequence encodes CSARDDSGSFYGYTF.